Shown below are 30 T cell receptor beta chains from a single sample sequenced in a study of blood T cell repertoires in COVID-19. The data were produced by immunoSEQ multiplex PCR, yet TCRdb's version contains in-frame clones alone and is incomplete. This sample has around 190,000 clones, with roughly 88% found just once. What was sequenced was peripheral blood. These receptors were collected from a man between 50 and 59 years old with COVID-19, enrolled during active disease.

The gene calls are TRBV18 and TRBJ1-6; D call uncertain. The CDR3 extends over 13 amino acids. CDR1 is KGHSH and CDR2 is LQKENI in the germline V gene. The germline V and J ends were trimmed by 5 bases and 13 bases, with 15 bases remaining between them. Here the CDR3 DNA reads TGTGCCAGCTCAGAATCGAGGGAATCGCCCCTCCACTTT. Translation gives CASSESRESPLHF.

This chain joins TRBV11-2 and TRBJ2-7; TRBD2 matches 8 bases. V was clipped by 6 bases and J by 3 bases; unmatched bases: 7. Per germline, CDR1 SGHAT and CDR2 FQNNGV. CDR3 length equals 14 residues. The CDR3 nucleotides read TGTGCCAGCAGGAAACCGGGACTAGACTACGAGCAGTACTTC. It yields the protein CASRKPGLDYEQYF.

V is TRBV30 and J is TRBJ1-1; unclear D gene. Trimming removed 3 bases from V and 4 bases from J, with 9 bases in between. The germline gives CDR1 GTSNPN, CDR2 SVGIG (reference sequence). This CDR3 comprises 12 residues. CDR3: CAWRLAGTEAFF. DNA of the CDR3: TGTGCCTGGAGACTGGCGGGCACTGAAGCTTTCTTT.

CDR3 loop: CASSYSSARGYNEQFF. The DNA of the CDR3 is TGTGCCAGCAGTTACTCGAGTGCTAGAGGCTACAATGAGCAGTTCTTC. This rearrangement joins TRBV6-5 to TRBJ2-1; D gene ambiguous. The CDR3 has 16 residues. Germline-derived CDR1 and CDR2 are MNHEY and SVGAGI. Deletions cut 0 bases from V and 3 bases from J, with 12 bases between.

CDR3 sequence (DNA): TGTGCCAGCAGCCCACTCGGGACTACTAGCACAGATACGCAGTATTTT. The encoded protein is CASSPLGTTSTDTQYF. This rearrangement joins TRBV7-8 to TRBJ2-3; 7 positions match TRBD2. With 5 bases clipped from V and 0 bases from J, the junction kept 8 bases outside the gene matches. The CDR3 length is 16 residues. CDR1 is SGHVS and CDR2 is FQNEAQ in the germline V gene.

This clone was observed once. It is unclear where the CDR3 begins or ends on the DNA, so no DNA is shown, and the CDR3 is as TCRdb lists it. The V call is TRBV7-6, the J call TRBJ1-3. The CDR3 spans 15 residues, counting both ends. In germline, CDR1 is SGHVS, CDR2 FNYEAQ. This CDR3 is CCASSYISQGNTIYF.

This CDR3 reads CASSYRELSYEQYF. DNA of the CDR3: TGTGCCAGCAGCTACAGGGAGCTCTCCTACGAGCAGTACTTC. V is TRBV6-5 and J is TRBJ2-7; D is possibly TRBD1 (6 bases). The ends were cut back, 6 bases at V and 0 bases at J, with 12 bases in the middle. This CDR3 has 14 residues. The germline V gene has CDR1 MNHEY and CDR2 SVGAGI.

The V gene is TRBV19, the J gene TRBJ2-2; TRBD1 aligns across 7 bases. Germline lookup yields CDR1 LNHDA and CDR2 SQIVND (reference sequence). V gave up 4 bases and J gave up 6 bases; unmatched junction bases: 2. The CDR3 has 13 amino acids. CDR3 sequence (DNA): TGTGCCAGTAGTAGACAGGGTCCCGGGGAGCTGTTTTTT. It specifies CASSRQGPGELFF.

The chain uses TRBV19 and TRBJ1-5; tentative D call: TRBD1 (5 bases). CDR1 and CDR2 (germline): LNHDA, SQIVND (reference sequence). The CDR3 spans 13 residues. The ends were cut back, 2 bases at V and 6 bases at J, with 8 bases in the middle. The CDR3 protein is CASSIQGGQPQHF. The CDR3 DNA follows: TGTGCCAGTAGTATACAGGGTGGTCAGCCCCAGCATTTT. Filled out from reference TRBV19 and TRBJ1-5, the complete variable domain reads DGGITQSPKYLFRKEGQNVTLSCEQNLNHDAMYWYRQDPGQGLRLIYYSQIVNDFQKGDIAEGYSVSREKKESFPLTVTSAQKNPTAFYLCASSIQGGQPQHFGDGTRLSIL.

CDR3 DNA sequence: TGTGCCAGCAGCTTGACGCCCGTCTCGGACTGGACCAAAAACATTCAGTACTTC. It codes for CASSLTPVSDWTKNIQYF. V gene TRBV7-3 combines with J gene TRBJ2-4, with D possibly being TRBD2 (5 bases). This CDR3 region has 18 residues. CDR1 and CDR2 from the germline V gene are SGHTA and FQGTGA. The V end was cut by 3 bases, the J end by 2 bases, with 20 bases between.

This chain joins TRBV20-1 and TRBJ1-6, with 10 nucleotides matching TRBD1. Trimming at V came to 3 bases and at J to 5 bases, leaving 1 base not matched to a gene. CDR3 length: 14 amino acids. Germline CDR1 and CDR2: DFQATT and SNEGSKA (reference sequence). This CDR3 is CSASGQGDNSPLHF. The CDR3 DNA is TGCAGTGCTAGTGGACAGGGGGATAATTCACCCCTCCACTTT.

This chain uses TRBV3-1 (or the pseudogene TRBV3-2) with TRBJ1-4, with a weak D call TRBD1 (6 bases). Per the germline V gene, CDR1 is LGHDT and CDR2 is YNNKEL (reference sequence). CDR3 length: 15 residues. V was trimmed by 3 bases and J by 7 bases, leaving 15 bases between them. CDR3 sequence (DNA): TGTGCCAGCAGCCACCAGGACAGCCTAAGTGAAAAACTGTTTTTT. It encodes CASSHQDSLSEKLFF.

The genes are TRBV18 and TRBJ1-5, with 7 positions matching TRBD1. The junction had 9 bases not matched to a gene; V was cut back by 3 bases and J by 4 bases. The CDR3 contains 16 residues. Germline-derived CDR1 and CDR2 are KGHSH and LQKENI. CDR3 in amino acids: CASSPSGQPGNQPQHF. DNA for the CDR3: TGTGCCAGCTCACCTTCGGGACAGCCGGGAAATCAGCCCCAGCATTTT.

This clone was found once. CDR3 residues: CASTPSLAGIYNEQFF. CDR3 nucleotides: TGTGCCAGCACCCCTTCACTAGCGGGGATCTACAATGAGCAGTTCTTC. The J gene is TRBJ2-1, the V gene TRBV7-2; 10 nucleotides agree with TRBD2. Germline trimming cut 7 bases from V and 3 bases from J; bases unmatched to any gene: 9. CDR3 size: 16 residues. The V gene's germline CDR1 is SGHTA and CDR2 FQGNSA.

The genes are TRBV5-4 and TRBJ2-7; tentative D call: TRBD2 (5 bases). The CDR3 length is 14 residues. The ends were cut back, 3 bases at V and 2 bases at J, with 12 bases in the middle. Germline V gene sequence: CDR1 SGHNT, CDR2 YYREEE (reference sequence). The CDR3 loop reads CASSSKAVTYEQYF. The CDR3, as DNA: TGTGCCAGCAGCTCAAAAGCGGTTACCTACGAGCAGTACTTC.

The V and J genes are TRBV28 and TRBJ2-5; 9 nucleotides match TRBD1. The CDR3 loop spans 12 amino acids. Losses at the gene ends were 11 bases for V and 5 bases for J; bases not matched to a gene: 6. Germline lookup yields CDR1 MDHEN and CDR2 SYDVKM. The CDR3 DNA is TGTGCCTTACAGGGGGCAGGGGAGACCCAGTACTTC. It specifies CALQGAGETQYF.

The chain is built from TRBV6-2 or TRBV6-3 and TRBJ2-2, with a tentative D call TRBD1 (6 bases). Germline CDR1 and CDR2: MNHEY and SVGEGT. CDR3 length: 14 residues. Trimming took 5 bases from V and 5 from J, leaving 12 bases between them. This CDR3 is CASSRQGLTGELFF. CDR3 in DNA: TGTGCCAGCAGTCGGCAGGGGCTAACCGGGGAGCTGTTTTTT.

This sequence joins TRBV24-1 and TRBJ2-5, with TRBD2 matching 13 bases. Germline values: CDR1 KGHDR, CDR2 SFDVKD. J gave up 1 base and V 3 bases, and 1 base lay outside the gene matches. The CDR3 runs 16 residues. The CDR3: CATSDGLAGVQETQYF. The CDR3 nucleotides are TGTGCCACCAGTGATGGACTAGCGGGGGTCCAAGAGACCCAGTACTTC.

This clone was counted between two and nine times. The chain is built from TRBV7-9 and TRBJ1-1; 7 positions agree with TRBD1. J was trimmed by 11 bases and V by 5 bases; bases with no gene match: 8. In germline, CDR1 is SEHNR, CDR2 FQNEAQ (reference sequence). The CDR3 sequence is 12 residues long. The CDR3 nucleotides are TGTGCCAGCAGCCTCGCCCAGGGGGTGGCTTTCTTT. Protein sequence: CASSLAQGVAFF.

The genes are TRBV28 and TRBJ2-7, with 8 bases that match TRBD1. The germline V gene has CDR1 MDHEN and CDR2 SYDVKM. V was pared by 6 bases and J by 10 bases, with 11 bases of the junction left unmatched. This CDR3 is built from 13 residues. CDR3 bases: TGTGCCAGCAGCCCGGGACAGGCCTTCAGTCAGTACTTC. This sequence encodes CASSPGQAFSQYF.

CDR3 DNA: TGTGCCAGCAGTCCCATTGGAGGGGCCATACCTCTTCCAACTAATGAAAAACTGTTTTTT. Amino acids: CASSPIGGAIPLPTNEKLFF. This chain uses TRBV28 with TRBJ1-4; possible D gene TRBD1, 5 bases. Trimming pared 5 bases from V and 0 bases from J, leaving 25 bases between. Germline-derived CDR1 and CDR2 are MDHEN and SYDVKM. This CDR3 has 20 amino acids.

The V gene is TRBV19, the J gene TRBJ2-1; D is possibly TRBD2 (5 bases). Germline-derived CDR1 and CDR2 are LNHDA and SQIVND (reference sequence). Trimming removed 5 bases at V and 0 bases at J, with 23 bases between. The CDR3 is made up of 19 amino acids. The CDR3 loop is CASSPRLFAGLSSYNEQFF. CDR3 DNA sequence: TGTGCCAGTAGTCCCCGACTGTTTGCGGGCTTAAGCTCCTACAATGAGCAGTTCTTC.

The chain joins TRBV10-1 to TRBJ2-3, with D perhaps matching TRBD2 (5 bases). V was cut by 4 bases and J by 4 bases, with 12 bases left in between. CDR1 and CDR2 from the germline V gene are WNHNN and SYGVQD (reference sequence). CDR3 length: 14 amino acids. The CDR3: CASSGGGSPDTQYF. The CDR3 region has the DNA TGCGCCAGCAGTGGAGGTGGGAGCCCAGATACGCAGTATTTT.

The rearrangement joins TRBV28 to TRBJ1-5, with D unclear. The CDR3 loop spans 15 amino acids. Trimming took off 3 bases at V and 2 bases at J, with 11 bases between the two ends. CDR1 MDHEN and CDR2 SYDVKM come from the germline V gene. Here the CDR3 DNA reads TGTGCCAGCAGTTTCGCGGGGATGGGCAATCAGCCCCAGCATTTT. Translation: CASSFAGMGNQPQHF.

The chain employs TRBV12-5 and TRBJ2-1; D ambiguous. CDR1 and CDR2 from the germline V gene are LGHNT and FRNRAP. The CDR3 consists of 12 residues. Trimming removed 3 bases at V and 7 bases at J, with 7 bases between. CDR3 nucleotide sequence: TGTGCTAGTGGTTTCTCGGGTAATGAGCAGTTCTTC. Its translation: CASGFSGNEQFF. The variable domain in full, completed from reference TRBV12-5 and TRBJ2-1, reads DARVTQTPRHKVTEMGQEVTMRCQPILGHNTVFWYRQTMMQGLELLAYFRNRAPLDDSGMPKDRFSAEMPDATLATLKIQPSEPRDSAVYFCASGFSGNEQFFGPGTRLTVL.

This CDR3 is CASSEPTGGQYF. DNA of the CDR3: TGTGCCAGCAGTGAGCCGACAGGGGGGCAGTACTTC. V and J are TRBV6-1 and TRBJ2-7; 9 positions agree with TRBD1. There are 12 residues in the CDR3. V lost 3 bases and J lost 9; bases outside the gene matches: 3. Germline V gene sequence: CDR1 MNHNS, CDR2 SASEGT.

The chain has TRBV27 and TRBJ2-4; the D gene is possibly TRBD1 (6 bases). Germline CDR1 is MNHEY and CDR2 is SMNVEV (reference sequence). CDR3 length: 16 residues. V lost 2 bases and J lost 5, with 16 bases in between. CDR3 sequence (DNA): TGTGCCAGCAGTTTAGGGGGCGGGCGCACAGAAAACATTCAGTACTTC. Amino acids: CASSLGGGRTENIQYF.

The genes are TRBV19 and TRBJ2-3; weak D call: TRBD1 (6 bases). The V and J ends lost 0 bases and 6 bases respectively, with 16 bases between them. Germline V gives CDR1 LNHDA, CDR2 SQIVND (reference sequence). The CDR3 runs to 16 residues. This CDR3 reads CASSIDRGRGLDTQYF. The CDR3 nucleotides are TGTGCCAGTAGTATAGATCGAGGCAGGGGTTTGGATACGCAGTATTTT.

The count of this clone is one. This sequence joins TRBV28 and TRBJ1-2; D is perhaps TRBD1 (5 bases). V was pared by 7 bases and J by 2 bases, with 8 bases between. This CDR3 region has 12 residues. Per germline, CDR1 MDHEN and CDR2 SYDVKM. This CDR3 is CASTDTNYGYTF. The CDR3, as DNA: TGTGCCAGCACGGACACCAACTATGGCTACACCTTC.

The V call is TRBV11-3, the J call TRBJ1-1; 8 nucleotides align to TRBD1. CDR3 size: 16 residues. Losses at the gene ends were 3 bases for V and 3 bases for J; bases not matched to a gene: 9. CDR1 is SGHNT, CDR2 YENEEA, per germline. The CDR3 DNA reads as TGTGCCAGCAGCTTGGGTCTACAGGGGGATCACACTGAAGCTTTCTTT. It translates to CASSLGLQGDHTEAFF.